The clone carrying this TCR beta chain was seen only a few times. Antigen unknown. V was clipped by 5 bases and J by 5 bases, with 13 bases between them. This CDR3 has 13 residues. CDR1 and CDR2 (germline): SGHTA, FQGNSA. Constant-segment primers were used for 5'RACE, and the resulting TCR alpha and TCR beta cDNA libraries carried sample barcodes and UMIs. TCRdb reprocessed the 5' RACE reads with MiXCR, giving one entry per CDR3 protein. The sample lists about 360,000 distinct CDR3 sequences, about an eighth occurring once. This entry comes from a study of T-cell memory formation after mild COVID-19. Study-wide results and caveats: Clones shrinking between day 15 and 85 showed a balanced CD4/CD8 split, and those that grew later tilted toward CD4+.

This rearrangement joins TRBV7-2 to TRBJ2-7, with a weak D call TRBD2 (6 bases). Input material: PBMCs or a T cell subset sorted from them (not recorded which). The TCR was taken from a man between 18 and 29 years old who had mild COVID-19 (a few samples of this study predate the infection). Cell type and time point are not known. The CDR3 region is CASSPRRGHEQYF. The CDR3 DNA follows: TGTGCCAGCAGCCCGCGGCGGGGCCACGAGCAGTACTTC.